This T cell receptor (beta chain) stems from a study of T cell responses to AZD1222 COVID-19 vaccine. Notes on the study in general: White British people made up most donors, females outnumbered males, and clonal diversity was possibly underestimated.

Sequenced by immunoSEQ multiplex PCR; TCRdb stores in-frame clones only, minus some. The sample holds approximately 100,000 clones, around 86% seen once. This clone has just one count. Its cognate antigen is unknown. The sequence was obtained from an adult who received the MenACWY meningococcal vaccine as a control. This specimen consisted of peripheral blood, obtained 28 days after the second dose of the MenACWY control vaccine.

This chain's CDR3 is CASSLRDSSSGNTIYF. The CDR3, as DNA: TGTGCCAGCAGCTTACGGGACAGCTCCTCTGGAAACACCATATATTTT. V gene TRBV11-1 combines with J gene TRBJ1-3, with TRBD1 identical over 7 bases. Losses at the gene ends were 2 bases for V and 0 bases for J; bases not matched to a gene: 4. CDR1 SGHAT and CDR2 FQDESV come from the germline V gene (reference sequence). The CDR3 runs 16 residues.